The rows below give T cell receptor beta chains drawn from one sample of a study of monozygotic twins with inflammatory bowel disease. TCRdb reprocessed the 5' RACE reads and keeps a single row for each CDR3 protein, giving no DNA. This sample's clone table lists 300,000 to 450,000 distinct CDR3 sequences. The sequencing input was blood. These receptors were collected from a human donor with ulcerative colitis or Crohn's disease, or a healthy co-twin of an affected twin (not recorded which). Both conserved end residues are part of each CDR3.

length	V	J	CDR3
13	TRBV7-9	TRBJ1-2	CASSLDGNYGYTF
16	TRBV6-2/TRBV6-3	TRBJ1-6	CASSLLGTNGNSPLHF
15	TRBV18	TRBJ1-4	CASSPDSNRGEKLFF
17	TRBV7-2	TRBJ1-5	CASSQGGSQISNQPQHF
12	TRBV30	TRBJ1-6	CAWTLYNSPLHF
16	TRBV5-1	TRBJ1-1	CASSASLAGKATEAFF
14	TRBV11-2	TRBJ2-1	CASSSSGGLYEQFF
15	TRBV7-3	TRBJ2-5	CASSQPSSGDETQYF
13	TRBV7-3	TRBJ2-1	CASSPSGWTEQFF
13	TRBV4-3	TRBJ1-1	CASSQAGAEQAFF
12	TRBV5-4	TRBJ2-3	CASSFITDTQYF
15	TRBV27	TRBJ2-5	CASSLSMGVQETQYF
16	TRBV7-3	TRBJ2-3	CASSWGLTAGTDTQYF
14	TRBV7-2	TRBJ1-2	CASTVGRMNYGYTF
15	TRBV18	TRBJ1-5	CASSPTTGEDQPQHF
16	TRBV12-3/TRBV12-4	TRBJ2-3	CASTFVDGYFTDTQYF
13	TRBV7-2	TRBJ2-5	CASAVGGQETQYF
14	TRBV5-5	TRBJ1-6	CASSSTGGDSPLHF
15	TRBV6-5	TRBJ1-2	CASSYSGRVSYGYTF
18	TRBV3-1	TRBJ2-1	CASSQDLGRRKRTNEQFF
16	TRBV3-1	TRBJ2-7	CASSPYPGVVSYEQYF
16	TRBV4-1	TRBJ1-2	CASSPGQGMANYGYTF
12	TRBV29-1	TRBJ2-5	CSVVGQASWKYF
15	TRBV5-1	TRBJ2-2	CASSLTSEIAGELFF
18	TRBV4-3	TRBJ2-1	CASSQGTSGGLLLGEQFF
16	TRBV7-2	TRBJ2-1	CASSRGLADSYNEQFF
15	TRBV4-2	TRBJ2-3	CASSQGTSATDTQYF
12	TRBV5-1	TRBJ1-4	CASSRDRVQLFF
15	TRBV19	TRBJ1-6	CASGPGESYNSPLHF
17	TRBV4-2	TRBJ2-3	CASSQDSGGVTTDTQYF
16	TRBV24-1	TRBJ2-1	CATSPAHRLTYNEQFF
14	TRBV5-1	TRBJ2-3	CASGTGGNTDTQYF
15	TRBV5-1	TRBJ2-6	CASSLEASGANVLTF
14	TRBV30	TRBJ2-1	CAWSTGTGDNEQFF
19	TRBV6-1	TRBJ1-5	CASTWPGQGVSPLGQPQHF
17	TRBV9	TRBJ1-1	CASSVLIDPGRGTEAFF
14	TRBV12-3/TRBV12-4	TRBJ1-1	CASSLARGGTEAFF
15	TRBV7-3	TRBJ2-1	CASSLMANGGYEQFF
13	TRBV20-1	TRBJ2-5	CSAFGRSQETQYF
13	TRBV7-2	TRBJ2-1	CASSLVGLNEQFF
16	TRBV4-2	TRBJ2-3	CASSQEGIGGTDTQYF
15	TRBV5-4	TRBJ2-1	CASSPAGTLSNEQFF
15	TRBV4-3	TRBJ1-2	CASSQDLAGAYGYTF
17	TRBV4-2	TRBJ2-2	CASSQAPEGPYTGELFF
16	TRBV7-9	TRBJ2-1	CASSFEDRVQYNEQFF
16	TRBV11-2	TRBJ2-3	CASSLIPGQPTDTQYF
20	TRBV6-2/TRBV6-3	TRBJ2-1	CASSSPGTSIGRDKRNEQFF
14	TRBV7-2	TRBJ2-5	CASSPFSVQETQYF
14	TRBV2	TRBJ1-1	CASSSPNRVTEAFF
17	TRBV4-3	TRBJ1-6	CASSREVRDRGNSPLHF
14	TRBV15	TRBJ2-5	CATSRGVGRETQYF
16	TRBV27	TRBJ1-2	CASSAKGQGANYGYTF
15	TRBV7-2	TRBJ2-1	CASSLTSGRYNEQFF
15	TRBV5-1	TRBJ2-7	CASSFTSGGSYEQYF